This TCR beta chain was documented in a study of radiation and T cells in renal cell carcinoma. This clone has just one count. Germline V gives CDR1 SGHTA, CDR2 FQGNSA. V was cut by 5 bases and J by 5 bases, with 11 bases left in between. This CDR3 contains 13 residues. Sequenced by immunoSEQ multiplex PCR; TCRdb stores in-frame clones only, minus some. The sample has over 120,000 clones; 75% to 90% are singletons. Stated time point: blood 4 weeks post-SBRT, at nephrectomy. The treatment denotes: 15 Gy SBRT to primary tumor, nephrectomy 4 weeks later. Sample: blood, taken from a patient whose treatment included radiotherapy and nephrectomy. The rearrangement joins TRBV7-2 to TRBJ2-3; D is perhaps TRBD1 (6 bases). This TCR derives from a woman in her forties or fifties with renal cell carcinoma. Here the CDR3 DNA reads TGTGCCAGCAGCCAGATAGGGGGAGATACGCAGTATTTT. This gives the protein CASSQIGGDTQYF.